Following are 30 T cell receptor beta chains from one sample sequenced in a study of blood T cell repertoires in COVID-19. Data came from immunoSEQ multiplex PCR; TCRdb stores just in-frame clones and leaves some out. The sample holds 50,000 to 65,000 clones, roughly nine tenths seen once. Material for sequencing was peripheral blood. The source is a woman aged 55-70 years with active or convalescent COVID-19.

The chain links TRBV10-3 to TRBJ2-1; 13 bases match TRBD2. CDR1 is ENHRY, CDR2 SYGVKD, per germline. The CDR3 is 15 amino acids. With V trimmed by 7 bases and J by 6 bases, 6 bases remained unmatched. The CDR3: CAITIGLAGANEQFF. The DNA of the CDR3 is TGTGCCATCACCATAGGACTAGCGGGGGCCAATGAGCAGTTCTTC.

The chain links TRBV4-3 to TRBJ2-7, with 8 bases identical to TRBD1. CDR3 length equals 16 residues. Germline V gene data show CDR1 as LGHNA and CDR2 as YSLEER. Trimming at V came to 0 bases and at J to 6 bases, leaving 10 bases not matched to a gene. CDR3 residues: CASSQDPGQGTGEQYF. Here the CDR3 DNA reads TGCGCCAGCAGCCAAGATCCAGGACAGGGAACGGGCGAGCAGTACTTC.

The gene calls are TRBV6-5 and TRBJ1-2; 11 positions agree with TRBD1. The CDR3 is 15 amino acids. J was trimmed by 8 bases and V by 0 bases; bases with no gene match: 5. Per the germline V gene, CDR1 is MNHEY and CDR2 is SVGAGI. The CDR3 here is CASSYSGTGGRGYTF. The CDR3 bases are TGTGCCAGCAGTTACTCCGGGACAGGGGGACGAGGCTACACCTTC.

This clone came up once. The junction does not match germline at one end; this may be a read error. The J gene is TRBJ1-2, the V gene TRBV6-1; D possibly corresponds to TRBD1 (5 bases). This CDR3 is 13 amino acids long. Germline CDR1 MNHNS, CDR2 SASEGT. The DNA of the CDR3 is TGTGCCAGCAGTGAGGTGGGACTTCTTCTACCGGCCTTC. Translated, it gives CASSEVGLLLPAF.

In this sample, this clone turned up once. V usage is TRBV5-1 and J usage is TRBJ2-1; 12 bases are a match to TRBD2. The V and J ends lost 1 base and 7 bases, in that order; junction bases with no gene match: 12. In germline, CDR1 is SGHRS, CDR2 YFSETQ. The CDR3 sequence is 18 residues long. CDR3 DNA sequence: TGCGCCAGCAGCTTGTTAGTTGTGACTAGCGGGAGTAGGAATGAGCAGTTCTTC. Its protein is CASSLLVVTSGSRNEQFF. The entire variable domain, with the rest obtained from reference TRBV5-1 and TRBJ2-1, is as follows: KAGVTQTPRYLIKTRGQQVTLSCSPISGHRSVSWYQQTPGQGLQFLFEYFSETQRNKGNFPGRFSGRQFSNSRSEMNVSTLELGDSALYLCASSLLVVTSGSRNEQFFGPGTRLTVL.

The genes are TRBV9 and TRBJ1-2, with 8 bases fitting TRBD1. The CDR3 extends over 17 amino acids. Germline CDR1 SGDLS, CDR2 YYNGEE. The trim removed 0 bases at V and 8 bases at J, leaving 15 bases unmatched. The CDR3 DNA reads as TGTGCCAGCAGCGTAGATTCGGGCAGGGGGCGCCTTTGGGGCTACACCTTC. Amino acid sequence: CASSVDSGRGRLWGYTF.

The chain uses TRBV30 and TRBJ1-1, with 7 bases identical to TRBD1. J gave up 4 bases and V 2 bases, and 4 bases lay outside the gene matches. Germline lookup yields CDR1 GTSNPN and CDR2 SVGIG (reference sequence). The CDR3 totals 13 residues. The DNA for the CDR3 is TGTGCCTGGAGTTCACAGGGGAGCACTGAAGCTTTCTTT. Translated, it gives CAWSSQGSTEAFF.

V is TRBV10-3 and J is TRBJ2-1; 9 bases match TRBD2. Germline V gives CDR1 ENHRY, CDR2 SYGVKD. V lost 3 bases to trimming and J lost 3 bases; unmatched junction nucleotides: 3. CDR3 size: 15 residues. DNA of the CDR3: TGTGCCATCAGTGATAGCGGGGGTGACTACAATGAGCAGTTCTTC. This sequence encodes CAISDSGGDYNEQFF.

This clone showed up just a few times. The chain is built from TRBV6-2 or TRBV6-3 and TRBJ1-5; a weak D match, TRBD1 (5 bases). CDR3 length: 15 residues. Germline V gene data show CDR1 as MNHEY and CDR2 as SVGEGT. V shed 2 bases and J shed 2 bases, with 10 bases lying between them. DNA of the CDR3: TGTGCCAGCAGTTACCCTGACAGCGGCAATCAGCCCCAGCATTTT. As protein: CASSYPDSGNQPQHF.

V and J are TRBV25-1 and TRBJ1-5, with TRBD1 matching over 8 bases. J was trimmed by 2 bases and V by 4 bases; bases with no gene match: 4. This CDR3 has 15 amino acids. CDR1 MGHDK and CDR2 SYGVNS come from the germline V gene. This chain's CDR3 is CASSAPGQGNQPQHF. CDR3 sequence (DNA): TGTGCCAGCAGTGCCCCGGGACAGGGCAATCAGCCCCAGCATTTT.

This clone was seen once. The rearrangement links TRBV28 to TRBJ2-2; 8 nucleotides line up with TRBD2. V shed 7 bases, J shed 4 bases, and the junction held 5 bases outside the gene matches. Per germline, CDR1 MDHEN and CDR2 SYDVKM. The CDR3 totals 14 residues. CDR3 loop: CASTRAGGTGELFF. The CDR3 DNA is TGTGCCAGCACCCGGGCGGGGGGCACCGGGGAGCTGTTTTTT. Full variable domain (remainder filled in from reference TRBV28 and TRBJ2-2): DVKVTQSSRYLVKRTGEKVFLECVQDMDHENMFWYRQDPGLGLRLIYFSYDVKMKEKGDIPEGYSVSREKKERFSLILESASTNQTSMYLCASTRAGGTGELFFGEGSRLTVL.

The genes are TRBV28 and TRBJ2-1; D might be TRBD1 (5 bases). CDR1 is MDHEN, CDR2 SYDVKM, per germline. The CDR3 loop spans 14 amino acids. V dropped 2 bases and J dropped 12 bases, with 17 bases sitting between them. This CDR3 reads CASSLRQFPFGQFF. Written as DNA, the CDR3 is TGTGCCAGCAGTTTACGACAGTTTCCTTTTGGGCAGTTCTTC.

This sequence joins TRBV5-4 and TRBJ2-1, with a weak D call TRBD1 (5 bases). Trimming cost V 0 bases and J 10 bases, with 14 bases left between them. CDR3 size: 14 residues. CDR1 is SGHNT, CDR2 YYREEE, per germline (reference sequence). CDR3 in amino acids: CASSLALQVGEQFF. The CDR3 region has the DNA TGTGCCAGCAGCTTGGCTTTACAGGTCGGGGAGCAGTTCTTC.

In DNA form, the CDR3 reads TGTGCCAGCAGTTCAGGGGCAGATTCACCCCTCCACTTT. Translation: CASSSGADSPLHF. The chain employs TRBV6-6 and TRBJ1-6; tentatively, D is TRBD1 (6 bases). The V end lost 4 bases, the J end lost 8 bases, and 9 bases lay between the germline ends. Germline V lookup: CDR1 MNHNY, CDR2 SVGAGI (reference sequence). The CDR3 is 13 residues long.

The chain employs TRBV28 and TRBJ2-3; 8 bases are shared with TRBD2. CDR1 is MDHEN, CDR2 SYDVKM, per germline. After removal of 4 bases from V and 4 bases from J, the junction contained 4 bases not matched to a gene. This CDR3 is built from 14 residues. CDR3 sequence: CASSSGLVADTQYF. CDR3 nucleotide sequence: TGTGCCAGCAGTTCGGGACTAGTCGCAGATACGCAGTATTTT. Full variable domain (missing parts from reference TRBV28 and TRBJ2-3): DVKVTQSSRYLVKRTGEKVFLECVQDMDHENMFWYRQDPGLGLRLIYFSYDVKMKEKGDIPEGYSVSREKKERFSLILESASTNQTSMYLCASSSGLVADTQYFGPGTRLTVL.

V is TRBV6-5 and J is TRBJ1-4; 9 bases are shared with TRBD1. Losses at the gene ends were 0 bases for V and 8 bases for J; bases not matched to a gene: 4. Germline V lookup: CDR1 MNHEY, CDR2 SVGAGI. The length of the CDR3 is 15 residues. The CDR3 sequence: CASSYSLDRGEKLFF. The CDR3 nucleotides are TGTGCCAGCAGTTACTCCCTGGACAGGGGAGAAAAACTGTTTTTT.

The chain combines TRBV5-4 with TRBJ2-3; TRBD1 matches 7 bases. J lost 4 bases, V lost 1 base, and 9 bases had no gene match. CDR3 length equals 16 residues. Germline loops: CDR1 SGHNT, CDR2 YYREEE (reference sequence). The CDR3 here is CASSLMTKGAPDTQYF. The CDR3 DNA follows: TGTGCCAGCAGCTTGATGACGAAGGGGGCCCCAGATACGCAGTATTTT.

The CDR3 sequence is CASSKGYSNQPQHF. In DNA form, the CDR3 reads TGTGCCAGCAGTAAGGGGTATAGCAATCAGCCCCAGCATTTT. The chain is built from TRBV6-5 and TRBJ1-5, with a weak D call TRBD1 (5 bases). CDR1 is MNHEY, CDR2 SVGAGI, per germline. The V end was cut by 5 bases, the J end by 0 bases, with 8 bases between. This CDR3 is built from 14 residues.

CDR3 nucleotides: TGTGCCAGCAGCTACAGGACTAGCGGGGGGGCAAGGGATACGCAGTATTTT. Amino acid sequence: CASSYRTSGGARDTQYF. The chain has TRBV7-2 and TRBJ2-3, with 15 bases that match TRBD2. CDR1 is SGHTA and CDR2 is FQGNSA in the germline V gene. Trimming took 4 bases from V and 6 from J; bases not matched to a gene: 8. CDR3 length: 17 residues.

The chain is built from TRBV7-9 and TRBJ2-7, with D possibly being TRBD2 (6 bases). This CDR3 has 15 residues. V lost 5 bases and J lost 5, with 19 bases in between. Per the germline V gene, CDR1 is SEHNR and CDR2 is FQNEAQ (reference sequence). CDR3 in DNA: TGTGCCAGCAGCGCCGGGACTGCCCCCGGGGACGAGCAGTACTTC. Amino acid sequence: CASSAGTAPGDEQYF.

The J gene is TRBJ1-5, the V gene TRBV5-1, with D perhaps TRBD1 (5 bases). CDR1 and CDR2 from the germline V gene are SGHRS and YFSETQ. The CDR3 is made up of 13 amino acids. The germline V and J ends were trimmed by 2 bases and 7 bases, with 10 bases remaining between them. Here the CDR3 reads CASSFDGGQPQHF. The CDR3, as DNA: TGCGCCAGCAGCTTCGACGGGGGACAGCCCCAGCATTTT.

This chain connects TRBV3-1 (or the pseudogene TRBV3-2) to TRBJ1-1, with TRBD1 matching 7 bases. The germline V gene has CDR1 LGHDT and CDR2 YNNKEL (reference sequence). The length of the CDR3 is 15 residues. V trimming: 2 bases; J trimming: 10 bases; junction bases outside the gene matches: 13. CDR3 coding DNA: TGTGCCAGCAGCCAAATCGACAGGGACCACCAGCTAGCTTTCTTT. Its protein product is CASSQIDRDHQLAFF.

This chain connects TRBV4-3 to TRBJ1-4; TRBD1 aligns across 8 bases. CDR3 length: 18 amino acids. From germline, CDR1 is LGHNA and CDR2 YSLEER. With 0 bases clipped from V and 4 bases from J, the junction kept 10 bases outside the gene matches. CDR3: CASSQDNPGQGFNEKLFF. DNA for the CDR3: TGCGCCAGCAGCCAAGATAACCCCGGACAGGGTTTTAATGAAAAACTGTTTTTT.

The CDR3: CASSDETGGGGYTF. In DNA, the CDR3 is TGTGCCAGCAGCGATGAGACAGGGGGCGGTGGCTACACCTTC. The V and J genes are TRBV7-9 and TRBJ1-2; 10 bases match TRBD1. The V segment lost 5 bases and the J segment 7 bases; nucleotides outside the gene matches: 7. Germline values: CDR1 SEHNR, CDR2 FQNEAQ (reference sequence). The CDR3 contains 14 residues.

The genes are TRBV7-9 and TRBJ1-6; TRBD1 is a possible D gene (6 bases). The CDR3 contains 14 residues. CDR1 is SEHNR and CDR2 is FQNEAQ in the germline V gene (reference sequence). Trimming shortened V by 5 bases and J by 7 bases, and 12 bases separated the two germline ends. CDR3 sequence reads: CASSARQVNSPLHF. The DNA of the CDR3 is TGTGCCAGCAGCGCCCGACAGGTGAATTCACCCCTCCACTTT.

The chain couples TRBV7-8 to TRBJ1-1, with a tentative D call TRBD1 (5 bases). V lost 1 base to trimming and J lost 5 bases, with 8 bases between them. The CDR3 covers 13 residues. CDR1 is SGHVS, CDR2 FQNEAQ, per germline. The CDR3, as DNA: TGTGCCAGCAGCTTAGTAGGGGATACTGAAGCTTTCTTT. The encoded protein is CASSLVGDTEAFF. The full variable domain, completed using reference TRBV7-8 and TRBJ1-1, is GAGVSQSPRYKVAKRGQDVALRCDPISGHVSLFWYQQALGQGPEFLTYFQNEAQLDKSGLPSDRFFAERPEGSVSTLKIQRTQQEDSAVYLCASSLVGDTEAFFGQGTRLTVV.

This rearrangement joins TRBV5-1 to TRBJ2-1; D is possibly TRBD1 (6 bases). This CDR3 region has 13 residues. The germline V gene encodes CDR1 SGHRS and CDR2 YFSETQ. The V end was cut by 3 bases, the J end by 10 bases, with 14 bases between. CDR3 nucleotides: TGCGCCAGCAGCTGGGACATTCTCCGGGAGCAGTTCTTC. Its protein product is CASSWDILREQFF.

This clone was found a few times. The V gene is TRBV11-2, the J gene TRBJ2-7; 9 nucleotides line up with TRBD1. The germline V gene encodes CDR1 SGHAT and CDR2 FQNNGV. V lost 5 bases to trimming and J lost 2 bases; unmatched junction nucleotides: 7. This CDR3 spans 15 amino acids. CDR3: CASSSLRDRAYEQYF. CDR3 nucleotides: TGTGCCAGCAGCAGCCTCCGGGACAGGGCCTACGAGCAGTACTTC.

The chain recombines TRBV19 with TRBJ2-5, with D tentatively TRBD2 (5 bases). CDR1 is LNHDA and CDR2 is SQIVND in the germline V gene (reference sequence). The CDR3 is 15 residues long. With 4 bases removed from V and 0 bases from J, the gap between germline ends came to 12 bases. This chain's CDR3 is CASSTAGFHQETQYF. Written as DNA, the CDR3 is TGTGCCAGTAGTACCGCGGGCTTCCACCAAGAGACCCAGTACTTC.

V and J are TRBV5-1 and TRBJ2-5; 9 bases are a match to TRBD2. Germline CDR1 and CDR2: SGHRS and YFSETQ. Trimming at V came to 1 base and at J to 2 bases, leaving 6 bases not matched to a gene. The CDR3 covers 16 residues. CDR3 in DNA: TGCGCCAGCAGCTTGCCGCTAGCGGGGTCGCAAGAGACCCAGTACTTC. As protein: CASSLPLAGSQETQYF.